These 21 T cell receptor beta chains were sequenced from one sample in a study of blood T cell repertoires in COVID-19. Data came from immunoSEQ multiplex PCR; TCRdb stores just in-frame clones and leaves some out. The sample shows about 160,000 clones, roughly 90% of them seen only once. Material: peripheral blood. The receptors come from an older woman with acute or convalescent COVID-19.

The V gene is TRBV7-8, the J gene TRBJ2-4, with TRBD1 as a possible D gene (5 bases). The CDR3 totals 16 residues. Per germline, CDR1 SGHVS and CDR2 FQNEAQ. Trimming took off 10 bases at V and 5 bases at J, with 24 bases between the two ends. CDR3 sequence (DNA): TGTGCCACACAGCACGGAAACCTCCTAGGGGAAAACATTCAGTACTTC. This gives the protein CATQHGNLLGENIQYF.

V usage is TRBV7-2 and J usage is TRBJ2-7; 15 positions match TRBD2. Trimming at V came to 5 bases and at J to 3 bases, leaving 8 bases not matched to a gene. The CDR3 covers 17 residues. Germline V gives CDR1 SGHTA, CDR2 FQGNSA. CDR3 sequence reads: CASSIGTSGRQLYEQYF. DNA for the CDR3: TGTGCCAGCAGCATCGGGACTAGCGGGAGGCAGCTCTACGAGCAGTACTTC. Full variable domain (missing parts from reference TRBV7-2 and TRBJ2-7): GAGVSQSPSNKVTEKGKDVELRCDPISGHTALYWYRQSLGQGLEFLIYFQGNSAPDKSGLPSDRFSAERTGGSVSTLTIQRTQQEDSAVYLCASSIGTSGRQLYEQYFGPGTRLTVT.

This clone was recorded once. CDR3 region: CASSENPSGSYNEQFF. The CDR3, as DNA: TGTGCCAGCAGTGAAAACCCTAGCGGGTCGTACAATGAGCAGTTCTTC. The gene calls are TRBV6-1 and TRBJ2-1; TRBD2 aligns across 8 bases. This CDR3 spans 16 amino acids. Germline trimming cut 2 bases from V and 4 bases from J; bases unmatched to any gene: 7. The germline gives CDR1 MNHNS, CDR2 SASEGT.

The J gene is TRBJ1-1, the V gene TRBV6-5; D remains unclear. The CDR3 length is 12 residues. Germline CDR1 and CDR2: MNHEY and SVGAGI. Deletions cut 7 bases from V and 4 bases from J, with 10 bases between. The CDR3 region has the DNA TGTGCCAGCACCACCGGGTCCACTGAAGCTTTCTTT. Encoded protein: CASTTGSTEAFF.

The rearrangement links TRBV4-1 to TRBJ1-6; 10 nucleotides agree with TRBD1. The germline CDR1 and CDR2 sequences are MGHRA and YSYEKL. Trimming at V came to 0 bases and at J to 6 bases, leaving 2 bases not matched to a gene. The CDR3 loop spans 16 amino acids. The CDR3 is CASSQDWTGGNSPLHF. The CDR3 region has the DNA TGCGCCAGCAGCCAAGATTGGACAGGGGGTAATTCACCCCTCCACTTT.

In this sample, this clone turned up a few times. This chain links TRBV5-8 with TRBJ2-5, with 8 bases aligning to TRBD1. The CDR3 totals 16 residues. Trimming removed 7 bases from V and 3 bases from J; junction bases left unmatched: 14. Looked up from germline, CDR1 is SGHTS and CDR2 is YDEGEE. In DNA form, the CDR3 reads TGTGCCAGCTCCTTCAAGGCCGGACAGGGCAAAGAGACCCAGTACTTC. Protein product: CASSFKAGQGKETQYF.

This clone has only one observation. The rearrangement joins TRBV5-1 to TRBJ2-5, with D perhaps matching TRBD1 (6 bases). Germline V gives CDR1 SGHRS, CDR2 YFSETQ. Trimming took 0 bases from V and 9 from J, leaving 18 bases between them. This CDR3 has 15 amino acids. The CDR3, as DNA: TGCGCCAGCAGCTTGGAAGGGGGAACAGGGCAGTCCCAGTACTTC. This gives the protein CASSLEGGTGQSQYF.

The chain employs TRBV19 and TRBJ2-5; 8 nucleotides line up with TRBD1. Trimming cost V 1 base and J 5 bases; bases outside gene matches: 9. In germline, CDR1 is LNHDA, CDR2 SQIVND (reference sequence). CDR3 length: 16 residues. CDR3 coding DNA: TGTGCCAGTAGTATAGGAGGGACAGGTTACGGGGAGACCCAGTACTTC. It yields the protein CASSIGGTGYGETQYF.

V usage is TRBV7-9 and J usage is TRBJ1-1; 7 bases are a match to TRBD1. In germline, CDR1 is SEHNR, CDR2 FQNEAQ (reference sequence). CDR3 length: 15 amino acids. The junction had 6 bases not matched to a gene; V was cut back by 1 base and J by 4 bases. This chain's CDR3 is CASSLEGTVSTEAFF. DNA for the CDR3: TGTGCCAGCAGCTTAGAAGGGACAGTCTCCACTGAAGCTTTCTTT.

This chain uses TRBV5-4 with TRBJ2-3; 12 bases align to TRBD1. Unmatched junction bases numbered 8, after V lost 4 bases and J lost 8 bases. The CDR3 is 15 residues long. Germline V gene data show CDR1 as SGHNT and CDR2 as YYREEE (reference sequence). The DNA of the CDR3 is TGTGCCAGCAGCCCCGGGACAGGGGGCCTGAGTACGCAGTATTTT. Its protein product is CASSPGTGGLSTQYF.

The V call is TRBV6-5, the J call TRBJ2-4; maybe TRBD1 (5 bases). The CDR3 contains 15 residues. The ends were cut back, 4 bases at V and 0 bases at J, with 10 bases in the middle. Germline CDR1 and CDR2: MNHEY and SVGAGI. The chain's CDR3 is CASSSGLLAKNIQYF. The CDR3 DNA sequence: TGTGCCAGCAGTTCAGGGTTACTAGCCAAAAACATTCAGTACTTC.

In nucleotides, the CDR3 is TGTGCCAGCAGGCGGTTGAACTATGGCTACACCTTC. Encoded protein: CASRRLNYGYTF. This rearrangement joins TRBV6-5 to TRBJ1-2, with no clear D. The CDR3 loop spans 12 amino acids. Trimming cost V 6 bases and J 2 bases, with 7 bases left between them. The germline V gene has CDR1 MNHEY and CDR2 SVGAGI.

The chain is built from TRBV7-2 and TRBJ1-3, with D unresolved. V lost 1 base, J lost 1 base, and 20 bases lay in between. Germline V gene data show CDR1 as SGHTA and CDR2 as FQGNSA. This CDR3 is 19 amino acids long. The CDR3 sequence is CASSLVVSNPGGSGNTIYF. The CDR3, as DNA: TGTGCCAGCAGCTTAGTAGTATCTAACCCGGGTGGATCTGGAAACACCATATATTTT.

This clone was detected a few times. The chain recombines TRBV30 with TRBJ1-2, with no clear D. The CDR3 length is 17 residues. CDR1 is GTSNPN and CDR2 is SVGIG in the germline V gene (reference sequence). The V gene lost 2 bases and the J gene lost 4 bases, with 23 bases spanning the gap. CDR3 region: CAWSTQSAQSPPYGYTF. In DNA, the CDR3 is TGTGCCTGGAGTACCCAGAGCGCCCAGTCCCCGCCCTATGGCTACACCTTC.

The chain combines TRBV4-3 with TRBJ2-7; TRBD1 agrees at 11 bases. Germline V gene sequence: CDR1 LGHNA, CDR2 YSLEER. J gave up 6 bases and V 0 bases, and 7 bases lay outside the gene matches. The CDR3 is 16 residues long. The CDR3 reads CASSQDYRTGGREQYF. The CDR3 DNA follows: TGCGCCAGCAGCCAAGATTACCGGACAGGGGGCCGCGAGCAGTACTTC.

J is TRBJ1-5 and V is TRBV4-1; D unresolved. V lost 0 bases and J 2 bases, leaving 11 bases between the germline ends. CDR3 size: 16 residues. Germline V gives CDR1 MGHRA, CDR2 YSYEKL. The CDR3 here is CASSQETRQGNQPQHF. The CDR3 DNA reads as TGCGCCAGCAGCCAAGAAACCCGCCAGGGCAATCAGCCCCAGCATTTT.

In this sample, this clone turned up many times. This rearrangement joins TRBV27 to TRBJ1-4; weak D call: TRBD1 (5 bases). The CDR3 runs to 15 residues. Germline values: CDR1 MNHEY, CDR2 SMNVEV (reference sequence). Trimming removed 2 bases at V and 6 bases at J, with 13 bases between. CDR3 sequence (DNA): TGTGCCAGCAGTTTAGTAGGGTTAGGGGATGAAAAACTGTTTTTT. Its protein is CASSLVGLGDEKLFF.

This chain connects TRBV5-8 to TRBJ2-1; weak D call: TRBD1 (6 bases). Germline CDR1 reads SGHTS; CDR2 reads YDEGEE. CDR3 size: 16 residues. V was clipped by 4 bases and J by 1 base, with 15 bases between them. The CDR3 DNA is TGTGCCAGCAGCAGCGACAGGATTGTTTCCTACAATGAGCAGTTCTTC. Protein: CASSSDRIVSYNEQFF. The full variable domain, in which reference TRBV5-8 and TRBJ2-1 provide the parts outside the CDR3, is EAGVTQSPTHLIKTRGQQATLRCSPISGHTSVYWYQQALGLGLQFLLWYDEGEERNRGNFPPRFSGRQFPNYSSELNVNALELEDSALYLCASSSDRIVSYNEQFFGPGTRLTVL.

This sequence joins TRBV5-1 and TRBJ1-1; 7 nucleotides match TRBD1. V shed 1 base, J shed 3 bases, and the junction held 3 bases outside the gene matches. The germline V gene encodes CDR1 SGHRS and CDR2 YFSETQ. This CDR3 comprises 14 residues. The CDR3: CASSLQGQHTEAFF. The CDR3 DNA reads TGCGCCAGCAGCTTGCAGGGACAGCACACTGAAGCTTTCTTT.

The V gene is TRBV7-8, the J gene TRBJ1-4, with a possible D match to TRBD1 (5 bases). Germline values: CDR1 SGHVS, CDR2 FQNEAQ. The length of the CDR3 is 14 residues. V shed 3 bases and J shed 4 bases, with 9 bases lying between them. CDR3 coding DNA: TGTGCCAGCAGCTTTGACAGAAGTAATGAAAAACTGTTTTTT. Translation gives CASSFDRSNEKLFF.

The chain employs TRBV19 and TRBJ2-2; TRBD2 might be the D (6 bases). The V gene's germline CDR1 is LNHDA and CDR2 SQIVND (reference sequence). This CDR3 region has 15 residues. V gave up 4 bases and J gave up 1 base, with 10 bases separating them. The CDR3 protein is CASSSGTVNTGELFF. The CDR3 DNA is TGTGCCAGTAGTAGCGGGACCGTGAACACCGGGGAGCTGTTTTTT.